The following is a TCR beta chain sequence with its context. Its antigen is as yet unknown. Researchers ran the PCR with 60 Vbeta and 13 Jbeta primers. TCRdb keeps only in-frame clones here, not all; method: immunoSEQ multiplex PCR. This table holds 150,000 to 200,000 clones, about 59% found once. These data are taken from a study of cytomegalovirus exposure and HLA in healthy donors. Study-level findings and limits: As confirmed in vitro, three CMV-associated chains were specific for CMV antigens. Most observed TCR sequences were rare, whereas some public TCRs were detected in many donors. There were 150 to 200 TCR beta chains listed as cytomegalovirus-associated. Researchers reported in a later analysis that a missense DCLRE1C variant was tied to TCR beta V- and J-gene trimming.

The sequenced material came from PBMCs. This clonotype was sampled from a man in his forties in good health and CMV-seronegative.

The CDR3 loop reads CASSHKGQGGNQPQHF. In DNA form, the CDR3 reads TGTGCCAGCAGTCACAAGGGACAGGGCGGCAATCAGCCCCAGCATTTT. The V call is TRBV5-4, the J call TRBJ1-5; 9 positions match TRBD1. Unmatched junction bases numbered 8, after V lost 5 bases and J lost 2 bases. The CDR3 sequence is 16 residues long. Germline-derived CDR1 and CDR2 are SGHNT and YYREEE (reference sequence).